This T cell receptor (beta chain) was captured by sequencing in a study of shared clonotypes between healthy human individuals. A word on this clone: Its target is not known. In the same sample, other DNA sequences code for this CDR3.

V gave up 5 bases and J gave up 2 bases, with 9 bases separating them. CDR1 and CDR2 (germline): SEHNR, FQNEAQ (reference sequence). CDR3 length: 13 residues. Regarding the study as a whole: Among a handful of donors, roughly 5.5% of naive CD4 clonotypes were found in common.

The method was immunoSEQ multiplex PCR; TCRdb's version includes in-frame clones alone and lacks a portion of them. The sample lists around 2.3 million clones; about 94% were seen once. The V and J genes are TRBV7-9 and TRBJ1-1; the D gene is possibly TRBD1 (6 bases). The material sequenced was naive CD4+ T cells sorted from blood. Subset meaning: CD45RA+ positively selected. The TCR was taken from a man younger than 30 in good health. The CDR3 coding sequence is TGTGCCAGCAGCCCGGGACAAAACACTGAAGCTTTCTTT. Protein: CASSPGQNTEAFF.